This TCR beta chain was identified in a study of naive and memory T cell subsets (dated by TCRdb to the late 2010s). Background on the whole study: An open-source, UMI-based TCR alpha and beta sequencing pipeline was applied to sorted naive and memory peripheral blood T cell subsets. The functional CMV T cell responses agreed completely with IgG serology results. RNA was DNase-treated and reverse transcribed with TCR constant-region primers, mostly using SuperScript III.

From the second PCR step onward, the TCR alpha chain libraries and the TCR beta chain libraries were amplified separately. The CMV status of each donor was determined by measuring IFNgamma production from CD4+ T cells after fresh PBMCs had been stimulated overnight with CMV viral lysate. CD4 T cells were positively selected with Miltenyi beads, followed by positive selection of CD8 T cells from the CD4-negative fraction. Cells were stained for CD3, CD4, CD8, CD45RA, CD27 and a live/dead dye and were sorted on a BD Aria II into four subsets based on CD45RA and CD27. A few healthy volunteers provided blood, and each donor's sample was split into CD4 and CD8 T cells and then further divided into four differentiation subsets. Roughly 0.11 L of peripheral blood was drawn per donor, and PBMC were isolated by Ficoll-Paque PLUS density-gradient centrifugation. Sorted cells were lysed in RLT buffer, after which RNA was extracted using a Qiagen RNeasy kit and stored at -80 degrees C.

The germline V gene (reference sequence) yields DFQATT for CDR1 and SNEGSKA for CDR2. V sheds 1 base and J sheds 3 bases, leaving 7 bases between their ends. There are 13 amino acids in the CDR3, from cysteine to phenylalanine inclusive. The sequence is cut down to CDR3 DNA, 39 bases in frame from base 1. The method was UMI-ligation and nested PCR. The beta constant-region primer was an equimolar mix of two oligonucleotides covering both TRBC1 and TRBC2. The ligated cDNA went through four rounds of PCR with nested alpha and beta constant-region primers together with the SP2 primer. A single-stranded oligonucleotide containing the SP2 primer and a 12-nucleotide UMI was joined to the 3' end of the cDNA by T4 RNA ligase 1. The ligation reaction was incubated at 16°C for about 18-25 hours. PCR2 was usually performed as a SYBR Green qPCR and halted at a preset threshold so that over-amplification would not occur. Apart from the first purification, every purification step used Agencourt AMPure XP magnetic beads. Library quantification was done by Qubit, followed by a TapeStation check on which the main peak was expected at around 650 bp. Pooled libraries were sequenced on an Illumina MiSeq using v2 2x251 paired-end kits, and typically roughly 0.85-2.2 million reads were obtained per sample. Each sample was pooled at approximately 4.3 nM, and about 4.5-7% PhiX was included to help cluster recognition. In the authors' own workflow: Decombinator assigned V and J genes to Demultiplexor-processed FASTQ reads by tag matching, allowing a single base-pair mismatch. UMIs were used by Collapsinator to correct both sequencing errors and frequency errors arising from PCR heterogeneity. CDR3Translator translated TCRs and extracted CDR3s from the conserved cysteine to the FGXG phenylalanine, flagging non-productive sequences. Gini, Shannon entropy and inverse Simpson indices were computed after subsampling the repertoires to the same number of UMI-defined TCRs. Clonotype abundance distributions were fitted to a power law by maximum likelihood within the linear range. For one naive CD8 sample, the pipeline and MIGEC produced similar UMI counts, unique TCR numbers and clonal distributions. In one analysis, naive TCRs that were also found in any memory subset of the same donor were excluded from the naive repertoire. The repertoires were searched for just under 7,500 CMV-associated CDR3 sequences that had been compiled from VDJdb and a published dataset. The raw public data were reprocessed by TCRdb itself: fastp quality trimming at Q25, MiXCR clonotype calling, in-frame beta chains only. Merged by CDR3 protein, the rows form single entries marked with the most common genes and DNA. The authors' filters were not applied to this entry. The sample table shows 140,000 to 150,000 distinct CDR3 sequences, and over 20% are seen once. The ten most abundant clones make up around 0.097% of the sample.

Paper-wide results and their limitations: Clonotypes were defined as single alpha or beta chain sequences, not paired alpha/beta receptors. A power law was followed by TCR abundance, with an exponent that differed between naive and memory subsets but was consistent across the three individuals. RNA-based TCR counts may be influenced by expression changes linked to T cell activation and differentiation. Naive repertoires, especially CD8, contained a few larger clonotypes, possibly memory cells re-expressing CD45RA. The repertoire findings for the naive and memory subsets could not be validated, as no ground truth was available. Gini index rose and Shannon and inverse Simpson diversity fell from naive through CM, EM and EMRA in both CD4 and CD8 cells. Once error correction was done, more than 95% of naive TCR sequences showed up just once, which made the naive abundance distributions much steeper than those of the memory subsets.

Regarding this clonotype: It has no known antigen specificity. One base away there is no much larger clone; base qualities are not given.

The sample was naive CD4+ T cells from blood. In the paper's terms, the cell subset or site label means: naive T cells, CD45RA high CD27+. The TCR sequence derives from a human donor in good health. This chain joins TRBV20-1 to TRBJ2-1, with the D gene too uncertain to name. The nucleotides are TGCAGTGCTAGAGCTAACAGCTACAATGAGCAGTTCTTC. This codes for CSARANSYNEQFF.